This T cell receptor beta chain was obtained from a study of T cells in Graves' hyperthyroidism and ophthalmopathy. Amplified regions were TCR beta CDR3 sequences from RNA transcripts. The HTBI primer set served for first-round RT-PCR of the TCR CDR3. TCRdb passed the multiplex PCR reads through MiXCR, listing each CDR3 protein once. The sample lists about 560,000 distinct CDR3 sequences; more than 45% were seen once. The CDR3 has 13 residues. V was clipped by 6 bases and J by 0 bases; unmatched bases: 5. Germline CDR1 is SQVTM and CDR2 is ANQGSEA. The clonotype was recovered from a woman aged 18-29 years with Graves' hyperthyroidism. Input material: peripheral blood or thyroid tissue (not recorded which). This chain connects TRBV29-1 to TRBJ2-7; 7 bases are shared with TRBD2. The DNA for the CDR3 is TGCAGCGTCCTGGCTAGCGGCTCCTACGAGCAGTACTTC. Encoded protein: CSVLASGSYEQYF.